One sample yielded the 6 T cell receptor beta chains listed below, sequenced in a study of metastatic and nonmetastatic thyroid tumors. TCRdb re-called the PCR reads with MiXCR. The sample lists just over 40,000 clones; around 10% were seen once. Every patient was untreated before thyroid surgery. Sequencing was carried out using blood. These receptors all come from a female donor with papillary thyroid cancer or a benign thyroid nodule (not recorded which). Some clones in this sample may be carry-over from other donors' samples.

This clone was observed many times. V gene TRBV29-1 combines with J gene TRBJ1-1; D is uncertain. Trimming left V 3 bases short and J 7 bases short, with 9 bases between. The germline CDR1 and CDR2 sequences are SQVTM and ANQGSEA. This CDR3 is 11 amino acids long. This chain's CDR3 is CSVERRLEAFF. Written as DNA, the CDR3 is TGCAGCGTTGAGAGGCGGCTTGAAGCTTTCTTT.

In its sample, this clone was seen many times. The chain joins TRBV7-9 to TRBJ2-3, with D tentatively TRBD1 (5 bases). The CDR3 loop spans 12 amino acids. CDR1 and CDR2 (germline): SEHNR, FQNEAQ (reference sequence). V dropped 6 bases and J dropped 5 bases, with 9 bases sitting between them. CDR3 bases: TGTGCCAGCAGTCCAGGGATAGATACGCAGTATTTT. Its protein product is CASSPGIDTQYF.

Details on this clone: A much larger clone differs from this one at a single base, so this may be a read error. In the same sample, other DNA sequences code for this CDR3. The rearrangement joins TRBV10-3 to TRBJ2-2; D is unclear. Germline values: CDR1 ENHRY, CDR2 SYGVKD. This CDR3 contains 14 residues. The CDR3 DNA reads as TGTGTCATCAGTGAGATGGGAAACACCGGGGAGCTGTTTTTT. Translation gives CVISEMGNTGELFF.

At least ten counts were recorded for this clone. The chain links TRBV20-1 to TRBJ2-3; tentative D call: TRBD2 (5 bases). V lost 8 bases to trimming and J lost 1 base, with 13 bases between them. The CDR3 runs 13 residues. Germline V gene lookup returns CDR1 DFQATT and CDR2 SNEGSKA (reference sequence). In nucleotides, the CDR3 is TGCAGTCCGCGGGTGAGGGGCACAGATACGCAGTATTTT. Amino acid sequence: CSPRVRGTDTQYF.

Many counts were recorded for this clone. The V and J genes are TRBV2 and TRBJ2-1; D possibly corresponds to TRBD1 (6 bases). Germline V CDR1 and CDR2: SNHLY, FYNNEI. This CDR3 comprises 13 residues. V lost 3 bases and J 7 bases, leaving 10 bases between the germline ends. The CDR3 bases are TGTGCCAGCAGTGACGAGGGGGAAAATGAGCAGTTCTTC. Protein: CASSDEGENEQFF.

This clone was recorded many times. This chain connects TRBV7-9 to TRBJ1-2; D is unclear. V lost 2 bases and J lost 2, with 3 bases in between. CDR3 length: 12 amino acids. In germline, CDR1 is SEHNR, CDR2 FQNEAQ (reference sequence). The CDR3 DNA sequence: TGTGCCAGCAGCTTACAGAACTATGGCTACACCTTC. Translation gives CASSLQNYGYTF.